This note documents a single TCR beta chain sequence. No antigen is known for it. Germline V CDR1 and CDR2: MNHEY, SVGAGI. The CDR3 loop spans 12 amino acids. V lost 7 bases, J lost 5 bases, and 6 bases lay in between. The source of the sample is a study of T cell clonotyping in hematopoietic cell transplantation. The study's findings and limits: Few recipient clonotypes overlapped donors; over 97% were de novo at given depth.

Measured with immunoSEQ multiplex PCR; TCRdb has only the in-frame clones, and not every one. The data hold roughly 13,000 clones, with about 98% observed a single time. The rearrangement joins TRBV6-5 to TRBJ1-6; no definite D call. This clonotype was sampled from a female patient in her fifties who had an allogeneic stem cell transplant from an unrelated donor, so T cells may come from the graft donor. Some clones in this sample may be carry-over from other donors' samples. This material consisted of peripheral blood mononuclear cells, taken 30 days after allogeneic stem cell transplant. The CDR3 protein is CASNGNNSPLHF. The CDR3 nucleotides are TGTGCCAGCAACGGCAATAATTCACCCCTCCACTTT.